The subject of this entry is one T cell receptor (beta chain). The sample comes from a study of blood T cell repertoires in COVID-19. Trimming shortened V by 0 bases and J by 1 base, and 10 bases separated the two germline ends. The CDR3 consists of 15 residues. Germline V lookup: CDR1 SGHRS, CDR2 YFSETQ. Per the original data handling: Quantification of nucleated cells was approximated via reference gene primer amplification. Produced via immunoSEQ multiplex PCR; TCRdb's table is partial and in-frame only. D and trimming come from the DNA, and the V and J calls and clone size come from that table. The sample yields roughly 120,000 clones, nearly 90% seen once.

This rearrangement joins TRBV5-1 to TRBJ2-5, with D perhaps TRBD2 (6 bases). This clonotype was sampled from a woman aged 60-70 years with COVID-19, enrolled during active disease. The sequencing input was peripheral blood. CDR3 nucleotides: TGCGCCAGCAGCTTGGGGCAGGGAGGCCAAGAGACCCAGTACTTC. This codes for CASSLGQGGQETQYF.